A selection of T cell receptor beta chains follows, all from one sample in a study of cytomegalovirus exposure and HLA in healthy donors. The assay was immunoSEQ multiplex PCR, and TCRdb's table has in-frame clones only and misses some. The sample contains approximately 150,000 clones, more than 85% of which appear only once. Input material: PBMCs. The source of these receptors is a man aged 18 to 30 in good health and CMV-seronegative. The CDR3 runs from the conserved cysteine through the conserved F or W. The D gene is left open where the match is weak. The listing skips clone size in some rows; elsewhere it reads once, few, many or a size class.

V gene	D gene	CDR3 length	clone size	J gene	CDR3 protein	CDR3 DNA
TRBV6-6	TRBD1	16	-	TRBJ2-1	CASSVGPGQWYNEQFF	TGTGCCAGCAGTGTCGGCCCGGGACAGTGGTACAATGAGCAGTTCTTC
TRBV6-1	-	12	once	TRBJ1-2	CASSSTDYGYTF	TGTGCCAGCAGTTCAACAGACTATGGCTACACCTTC
TRBV7-2	TRBD1	14	-	TRBJ1-1	CASSRITGGTEAFF	TGTGCCAGCAGCAGAATAACAGGGGGCACTGAAGCTTTCTTT
TRBV27	TRBD1	16	-	TRBJ1-2	CASSLSGDRVGYGYTF	TGTGCCAGCAGTTTATCTGGGGACAGGGTGGGCTATGGCTACACCTTC
TRBV19	TRBD1	15	once	TRBJ1-6	CASSKTGEDNSPLHF	TGTGCCAGTAGTAAGACAGGGGAGGATAATTCACCCCTCCACTTT
TRBV5-1	TRBD1	14	-	TRBJ2-5	CASSLGQGWETQYF	TGCGCCAGCAGCTTGGGACAGGGATGGGAGACCCAGTACTTC
TRBV29-1	-	14	-	TRBJ2-7	CSVATGGGPYEQYF	TGCAGCGTCGCGACGGGCGGAGGGCCCTACGAGCAGTACTTC
TRBV9	-	15	once	TRBJ1-5	CASSVGGRNNQPQHF	TGTGCCAGCAGCGTAGGGGGCAGAAACAATCAGCCCCAGCATTTT
TRBV5-1	TRBD1	15	-	TRBJ1-1	CASSLNGGQGAEAFF	TGCGCCAGCAGCTTAAATGGGGGGCAGGGGGCTGAAGCTTTCTTT
TRBV18	-	16	-	TRBJ2-5	CASSPMRRADSETQYF	TGTGCCAGCTCACCTATGCGCAGGGCGGATTCAGAGACCCAGTACTTC
TRBV9	-	15	-	TRBJ1-1	CASSPRGGGVPEAFF	TGTGCCAGCAGCCCCCGCGGGGGGGGCGTCCCTGAAGCTTTCTTT
TRBV10-3	TRBD1	16	-	TRBJ1-4	CAISESPRQGDEKLFF	TGTGCCATCAGTGAGTCACCGAGACAGGGGGATGAAAAACTGTTTTTT
TRBV19	-	13	-	TRBJ1-1	CASSTGSNTEAFF	TGTGCCAGTAGCACAGGGTCCAACACTGAAGCTTTCTTT
TRBV9	-	19	-	TRBJ2-6	CASSVRMGHKAPGANVLTF	TGTGCCAGCAGCGTCCGAATGGGACACAAGGCCCCTGGGGCCAACGTCCTGACTTTC